One and the same sample provided the 22 T cell receptor beta chains below, sequenced in a study of shared clonotypes between healthy human individuals. Clones were sequenced by immunoSEQ multiplex PCR, and TCRdb holds only the in-frame ones, with some missing. The sample lists 2 million to 2.5 million clones; approximately 94% were seen once. The sample taken for sequencing was naive CD4+ T cells sorted from blood. The subset is: CD45RA+ positively selected. The receptors originated from a man between 18 and 29 years old in good health.

The gene calls are TRBV20-1 and TRBJ1-5; a weak D match, TRBD1 (5 bases). V shed 5 bases and J shed 16 bases, with 18 bases lying between them. This CDR3 spans 11 amino acids. The germline gives CDR1 DFQATT, CDR2 SNEGSKA (reference sequence). The CDR3 DNA is TGCAGTGCTCTGTGGGGCAGCCGGTACCATTTT. Protein: CSALWGSRYHF.

V usage is TRBV9 and J usage is TRBJ2-2, with D unresolved. Deletions cut 0 bases from V and 7 bases from J, with 16 bases between. Germline CDR1 reads SGDLS; CDR2 reads YYNGEE. CDR3 size: 16 residues. CDR3 coding DNA: TGTGCCAGCAGCGTAGTTACCAGTGGGCCATACGGGGAGCTGTTTTTT. Its translation is CASSVVTSGPYGELFF.

The table lists this clone with a few counts. Other DNA variants within this sample encode the same CDR3. The chain employs TRBV18 and TRBJ1-2; no reliable D call. Trimming removed 1 base at V and 6 bases at J, with 9 bases between. CDR3 size: 13 residues. Germline lookup yields CDR1 KGHSH and CDR2 LQKENI. The CDR3, as DNA: TGTGCCAGCTCACCACGGAGGGATGATGGCTACACCTTC. Its translation: CASSPRRDDGYTF.

This chain uses TRBV30 with TRBJ1-6; the D is unclear. The ends were cut back, 0 bases at V and 8 bases at J, with 20 bases in the middle. The CDR3 runs to 17 residues. Germline V gene data show CDR1 as GTSNPN and CDR2 as SVGIG (reference sequence). The DNA for the CDR3 is TGTGCCTGGAGTGTGAATCGGGCAGGCATTTCGGATTCACCCCTCCACTTT. Its translation is CAWSVNRAGISDSPLHF.

The rearrangement uses TRBV5-1 and TRBJ2-5; weak D call: TRBD2 (5 bases). From germline, CDR1 is SGHRS and CDR2 YFSETQ. The germline V and J ends were trimmed by 4 bases and 5 bases, with 15 bases remaining between them. The CDR3 spans 14 residues. The CDR3 spells CASSQRTSGETQYF. Written as DNA, the CDR3 is TGCGCCAGCAGCCAGCGGACCTCGGGGGAGACCCAGTACTTC.

V usage is TRBV13 and J usage is TRBJ2-5; D is unresolved. The V end was cut by 0 bases, the J end by 5 bases, with 10 bases between. The V gene's germline CDR1 is PRHDT and CDR2 FYEKMQ (reference sequence). The CDR3 loop spans 14 amino acids. In DNA form, the CDR3 reads TGTGCCAGCAGCTTAGGGGCGGATCGGGAGACCCAGTACTTC. Its translation is CASSLGADRETQYF. Full variable domain (missing parts from reference TRBV13 and TRBJ2-5): AAGVIQSPRHLIKEKRETATLKCYPIPRHDTVYWYQQGPGQDPQFLISFYEKMQSDKGSIPDRFSAQQFSDYHSELNMSSLELGDSALYFCASSLGADRETQYFGPGTRLLVL.

V is TRBV10-1 and J is TRBJ2-7; D not certain. Trimming shortened V by 0 bases and J by 1 base, and 13 bases separated the two germline ends. The CDR3 is 16 amino acids. Germline V gene sequence: CDR1 WNHNN, CDR2 SYGVQD (reference sequence). CDR3 in DNA: TGCGCCAGCAGTGAGTCGATTGGAGTTTCGTCCTACGAGCAGTACTTC. Protein product: CASSESIGVSSYEQYF.

The J gene is TRBJ2-1, the V gene TRBV29-1, with TRBD2 matching over 7 bases. V lost 7 bases to trimming and J lost 7 bases; unmatched junction nucleotides: 4. CDR3 length: 11 amino acids. Germline CDR1 and CDR2: SQVTM and ANQGSEA. This chain's CDR3 is CSALGGNEQFF. The DNA of the CDR3 is TGCAGCGCCCTGGGGGGGAATGAGCAGTTCTTC.

This rearrangement joins TRBV30 to TRBJ1-5; no definite D call. The germline V and J ends were trimmed by 0 bases and 3 bases, with 9 bases remaining between them. CDR3 length equals 14 residues. Germline V gene lookup returns CDR1 GTSNPN and CDR2 SVGIG (reference sequence). The CDR3 coding sequence is TGTGCCTGGAGTGTTCTGGCAGACAATCAGCCCCAGCATTTT. Amino acids: CAWSVLADNQPQHF.

This chain uses TRBV9 with TRBJ2-1, with D perhaps TRBD2 (6 bases). V shed 1 base and J shed 4 bases, with 15 bases lying between them. Germline V gives CDR1 SGDLS, CDR2 YYNGEE. This CDR3 region has 16 residues. The CDR3 DNA sequence: TGTGCCAGCAGCGTACGAGCGGGTAGCTCTTACAATGAGCAGTTCTTC. This translates into CASSVRAGSSYNEQFF.

The V call is TRBV4-3, the J call TRBJ1-4; TRBD1 agrees at 7 bases. There are 14 residues in the CDR3. With V trimmed by 4 bases and J by 2 bases, 1 base remained unmatched. Per germline, CDR1 LGHNA and CDR2 YSLEER. The CDR3, as DNA: TGCGCCAGCAGCCGACAGGGCACTAATGAAAAACTGTTTTTT. This translates into CASSRQGTNEKLFF.

V gene TRBV27 combines with J gene TRBJ1-5; D remains ambiguous. V lost 0 bases to trimming and J lost 3 bases, with 9 bases between them. There are 15 residues in the CDR3. CDR1 and CDR2 (germline): MNHEY, SMNVEV (reference sequence). The CDR3 reads CASSLSILLNQPQHF. Here the CDR3 DNA reads TGTGCCAGCAGTTTATCGATCCTACTCAATCAGCCCCAGCATTTT.

With regard to this clone: Other DNA sequences from this sample encode an identical CDR3 as well. J is TRBJ2-2 and V is TRBV2; 8 nucleotides align to TRBD2. CDR1 is SNHLY and CDR2 is FYNNEI in the germline V gene. The CDR3 is 15 residues long. V shed 5 bases, J shed 3 bases, and the junction held 5 bases outside the gene matches. CDR3 DNA sequence: TGTGCCAGCAGTTCCAGCGGGAGCTACACCGGGGAGCTGTTTTTT. This codes for CASSSSGSYTGELFF.

This clone was seen a few times. The rearrangement uses TRBV30 and TRBJ1-6; the match to TRBD1 covers 8 bases. V trimming: 3 bases; J trimming: 6 bases; junction bases outside the gene matches: 1. In germline, CDR1 is GTSNPN, CDR2 SVGIG (reference sequence). The CDR3 has 13 residues. CDR3 coding DNA: TGTGCCTGGAGGACAGGGGTTAATTCACCCCTCCACTTT. This sequence encodes CAWRTGVNSPLHF.

This clone came up once. The V gene is TRBV10-3, the J gene TRBJ1-2, with D possibly being TRBD1 (5 bases). The CDR3 extends over 14 amino acids. With 3 bases removed from V and 8 bases from J, the gap between germline ends came to 16 bases. The germline V gene has CDR1 ENHRY and CDR2 SYGVKD. CDR3 sequence reads: CAISDSGSRQGYTF. The DNA of the CDR3 is TGTGCCATCAGTGATTCGGGATCTCGACAGGGCTACACCTTC.

This sequence joins TRBV9 and TRBJ2-7, with TRBD2 as a possible D gene (6 bases). The V gene's germline CDR1 is SGDLS and CDR2 YYNGEE. The ends were cut back, 4 bases at V and 2 bases at J, with 13 bases in the middle. CDR3 length equals 14 residues. The CDR3 reads CASSPGVLPYEQYF. In DNA form, the CDR3 reads TGTGCCAGCAGCCCGGGGGTCCTCCCCTACGAGCAGTACTTC.

CDR3 sequence: CASSLAELQETQYF. The DNA of the CDR3 is TGTGCCAGCTCACTGGCTGAGCTCCAAGAGACCCAGTACTTC. The chain carries TRBV18 and TRBJ2-5; D gene uncertain. This CDR3 comprises 14 residues. V shed 4 bases and J shed 1 base, with 10 bases lying between them. Per the germline V gene, CDR1 is KGHSH and CDR2 is LQKENI.

The rearrangement uses TRBV7-3 and TRBJ1-1, with D maybe TRBD1 (5 bases). Germline V gives CDR1 SGHTA, CDR2 FQGTGA. The CDR3 runs 15 residues. Trimming shortened V by 5 bases and J by 7 bases, and 20 bases separated the two germline ends. The CDR3 DNA sequence: TGTGCCAGCAGCCGGGACGGGAGTATAAACGGTGAAGCTTTCTTT. It yields the protein CASSRDGSINGEAFF.

This clone was counted a few times. Other DNA sequences in the same sample also yield this CDR3. The chain combines TRBV5-1 with TRBJ2-7; a weak D match, TRBD2 (5 bases). This CDR3 has 13 amino acids. Trimming removed 1 base from V and 2 bases from J, with 7 bases in between. The germline CDR1 and CDR2 sequences are SGHRS and YFSETQ. The chain's CDR3 is CASSLTSPYEQYF. In DNA form, the CDR3 reads TGCGCCAGCAGCTTGACTAGTCCCTACGAGCAGTACTTC. The complete variable domain, with remaining parts taken from reference TRBV5-1 and TRBJ2-7, reads KAGVTQTPRYLIKTRGQQVTLSCSPISGHRSVSWYQQTPGQGLQFLFEYFSETQRNKGNFPGRFSGRQFSNSRSEMNVSTLELGDSALYLCASSLTSPYEQYFGPGTRLTVT.

The rearrangement uses TRBV7-2 and TRBJ2-3; no definite D call. The CDR3 is 15 residues long. Germline lookup yields CDR1 SGHTA and CDR2 FQGNSA. V shed 3 bases and J shed 1 base, with 11 bases lying between them. The CDR3 here is CASSFQIGRTDTQYF. The CDR3 DNA reads as TGTGCCAGCAGCTTCCAGATCGGACGCACAGATACGCAGTATTTT. Complete variable domain (other parts from reference TRBV7-2 and TRBJ2-3): GAGVSQSPSNKVTEKGKDVELRCDPISGHTALYWYRQSLGQGLEFLIYFQGNSAPDKSGLPSDRFSAERTGGSVSTLTIQRTQQEDSAVYLCASSFQIGRTDTQYFGPGTRLTVL.

The chain joins TRBV11-1 to TRBJ2-1, with 9 positions matching TRBD1. Trimming at V came to 7 bases and at J to 5 bases, leaving 6 bases not matched to a gene. CDR3 length equals 14 residues. Germline CDR1 SGHAT, CDR2 FQDESV (reference sequence). The CDR3 sequence is CASTHRGLDNEQFF. The CDR3, as DNA: TGTGCCAGCACCCACAGGGGGCTGGACAATGAGCAGTTCTTC.

The chain joins TRBV4-3 to TRBJ2-1; 12 bases map to TRBD2. Germline V gene data show CDR1 as LGHNA and CDR2 as YSLEER. The trim removed 0 bases at V and 9 bases at J, leaving 9 bases unmatched. The CDR3 extends over 17 amino acids. CDR3 in amino acids: CASSQELGLAGGAEQFF. In nucleotides, the CDR3 is TGCGCCAGCAGCCAAGAATTGGGGCTAGCGGGAGGGGCTGAGCAGTTCTTC.